The table lists the clone carrying this T cell receptor beta chain with many counts. The sample originates from a study of blood T cells in healthy people across ages. Using a J-beta primer mix together with a sample-barcoded 5' primer, a second PCR was run for about 6 to 11 cycles. TCRdb processed the 5' RACE reads anew with MiXCR; each CDR3 protein has one entry. The table has approximately 730,000 distinct CDR3 sequences, more than 40% seen once; the top ten hold approximately 22%. V shed 4 bases, J shed 6 bases, and the junction held 8 bases outside the gene matches. The germline gives CDR1 LGHDT, CDR2 YNNKEL (reference sequence). This CDR3 has 15 amino acids.

The sequence was collected from a woman aged 55-69 years in good health. The source material was blood. The chain recombines TRBV3-1 with TRBJ2-1, with 8 bases lining up with TRBD1. The CDR3 nucleotides read TGTGCCAGCAGCCCATATGGACAGGGAGGCAATGAGCAGTTCTTC. Translation: CASSPYGQGGNEQFF.